The 15 T cell receptor beta chains below come from one sample, sequenced in a study of long-term antiretroviral therapy in people with HIV. Assay version v3.0 of immunoSEQ was used, and it was run at survey level. Clones were read by immunoSEQ multiplex PCR, and TCRdb kept only the in-frame ones, dropping some. The sample includes roughly 32,000 clones, around 97% of them seen just once. The sample was unsorted PBMCs, taken 7.6 years after starting antiretroviral therapy. The receptor set was obtained from a man aged 30-40 years with HIV.

Concerning this clone: At one end the junction does not follow the germline gene, possibly because of a read error. The J gene is TRBJ2-7, the V gene TRBV7-7; D not certain. CDR1 is SSHAT and CDR2 is FNYEAQ in the germline V gene (reference sequence). This CDR3 is built from 13 residues. CDR3 in amino acids: CASSLGPFYEQYF. CDR3 nucleotide sequence: TGTGCTAGCAGCTTAGGACCATTCTACGAGCAGTACTTC.

The chain carries TRBV4-1 and TRBJ2-4, with 7 bases matching TRBD2. V lost 4 bases to trimming and J lost 15 bases; unmatched junction nucleotides: 9. The CDR3 has 12 amino acids. Germline-derived CDR1 and CDR2 are MGHRA and YSYEKL. CDR3 in DNA: TGCGCCAGCAGCCCCGGGAAGCGGGACCTGTACTTC. This gives the protein CASSPGKRDLYF.

The genes are TRBV15 and TRBJ2-3; the D is unclear. The germline V gene encodes CDR1 LNHNV and CDR2 YYDKDF (reference sequence). V was pared by 1 base and J by 6 bases, with 23 bases between. This CDR3 contains 18 residues. Here the CDR3 reads CATSRAVSATLTRDTQYF. CDR3 bases: TGTGCCACCAGCAGAGCCGTTTCTGCGACACTCACCAGGGATACGCAGTATTTT.

The rearrangement uses TRBV27 and TRBJ2-7; 8 nucleotides match TRBD2. Germline CDR1 reads MNHEY; CDR2 reads SMNVEV (reference sequence). V lost 5 bases and J lost 9; bases outside the gene matches: 12. The length of the CDR3 is 14 residues. The DNA for the CDR3 is TGTGCCAGCAGTCCACAGGGCGGGGGGTTCGGGCAGTACTTC. Protein product: CASSPQGGGFGQYF.

CDR3 protein: CASSGDSGDEQYF. CDR3 sequence (DNA): TGTGCCAGCAGCGGGGACAGTGGGGACGAGCAGTACTTC. This chain links TRBV9 with TRBJ2-7; 7 bases fit TRBD1. The CDR3 length is 13 residues. Germline V CDR1 and CDR2: SGDLS, YYNGEE. The J segment lost 5 bases and the V segment lost 3 bases, leaving 5 bases of the junction unmatched.

The genes are TRBV19 and TRBJ1-1, with D possibly being TRBD1 (5 bases). The CDR3 runs 12 residues. CDR1 LNHDA and CDR2 SQIVND come from the germline V gene (reference sequence). V dropped 6 bases and J dropped 4 bases, with 9 bases sitting between them. The CDR3 region is CASSLRGTEAFF. The CDR3 region has the DNA TGTGCCAGTAGCCTAAGGGGCACTGAAGCTTTCTTT.

CDR3 region: CASSHGPLRANEKLFF. The CDR3 nucleotides are TGTGCCAGCAGCCACGGGCCCTTAAGGGCTAATGAAAAACTGTTTTTT. The chain recombines TRBV6-9 with TRBJ1-4; D not certain. CDR1 and CDR2 from the germline V gene are MNHGY and SVAAGI. V lost 6 bases, J lost 3 bases, and 17 bases lay in between. CDR3 length equals 16 residues.

The rearrangement joins TRBV6-5 to TRBJ1-1; maybe TRBD1 (6 bases). Germline values: CDR1 MNHEY, CDR2 SVGAGI. Trimming left V 0 bases short and J 0 bases short, with 11 bases between. This CDR3 has 16 amino acids. The CDR3 coding sequence is TGTGCCAGCAGTTACTCGAAAGGGGGTCTGAACACTGAAGCTTTCTTT. Amino acids: CASSYSKGGLNTEAFF.

The V gene is TRBV10-3, the J gene TRBJ2-4; 8 nucleotides agree with TRBD1. The germline V gene encodes CDR1 ENHRY and CDR2 SYGVKD. Trimming at V came to 10 bases and at J to 6 bases, leaving 14 bases not matched to a gene. The CDR3 is 15 amino acids. CDR3 residues: CATRKVQGARNIQYF. Written as DNA, the CDR3 is TGTGCCACGAGGAAGGTCCAGGGGGCTCGAAACATTCAGTACTTC.

The J gene is TRBJ2-3, the V gene TRBV5-1; perhaps D is TRBD1 or TRBD2 (5 bases each). The germline V gene encodes CDR1 SGHRS and CDR2 YFSETQ. V was cut by 3 bases and J by 4 bases, with 15 bases left in between. This CDR3 has 15 amino acids. In DNA form, the CDR3 reads TGCGCCAGCAGCTCCGGTGGGGGAGACGCAGATACGCAGTATTTT. Protein sequence: CASSSGGGDADTQYF.

The chain couples TRBV4-1 to TRBJ2-5; TRBD2 matches 9 bases. The J segment lost 3 bases and the V segment lost 4 bases, leaving 12 bases of the junction unmatched. Germline V gene data show CDR1 as MGHRA and CDR2 as YSYEKL. This CDR3 is 17 amino acids long. The CDR3 is CASSLRASSGGEETQYF. CDR3 bases: TGCGCCAGCAGCCTGAGAGCGAGTAGCGGGGGAGAAGAGACCCAGTACTTC.

The rearrangement uses TRBV11-2 and TRBJ2-7, with TRBD1 matching over 7 bases. The CDR3 loop spans 14 amino acids. Trimming at V came to 5 bases and at J to 1 base, leaving 5 bases not matched to a gene. The V gene's germline CDR1 is SGHAT and CDR2 FQNNGV. DNA for the CDR3: TGTGCCAGCAGCGGAGACAGGGCATCCTACGAGCAGTACTTC. Translating it yields CASSGDRASYEQYF.

The chain employs TRBV7-9 and TRBJ2-1, with 14 nucleotides matching TRBD2. Looked up from germline, CDR1 is SEHNR and CDR2 is FQNEAQ (reference sequence). Germline trimming cut 0 bases from V and 9 bases from J; bases unmatched to any gene: 10. CDR3 length: 18 residues. CDR3 amino acids: CASSLAPGLAGVPPEQFF. The CDR3 nucleotides are TGTGCCAGCAGCTTAGCCCCGGGACTAGCGGGAGTCCCGCCTGAGCAGTTCTTC.

The chain couples TRBV4-3 to TRBJ1-4, with D unclear. Trimming removed 0 bases at V and 8 bases at J, with 25 bases between. This CDR3 spans 19 amino acids. The germline CDR1 and CDR2 sequences are LGHNA and YSLEER. CDR3 DNA: TGCGCCAGCAGCCAAGATGGTTCCGGGCCGCGGGTCTTATGGGAAAAACTGTTTTTT. Encoded protein: CASSQDGSGPRVLWEKLFF.

The chain recombines TRBV4-2 with TRBJ2-2; possibly TRBD2 for D (6 bases). Trimming pared 4 bases from V and 3 bases from J, leaving 12 bases between. The germline V gene encodes CDR1 LGHNA and CDR2 YNFKEQ. CDR3 length: 15 amino acids. CDR3 DNA: TGTGCCAGCAGCCGCTCGGGGGTTGACACCGGGGAGCTGTTTTTT. It codes for CASSRSGVDTGELFF.